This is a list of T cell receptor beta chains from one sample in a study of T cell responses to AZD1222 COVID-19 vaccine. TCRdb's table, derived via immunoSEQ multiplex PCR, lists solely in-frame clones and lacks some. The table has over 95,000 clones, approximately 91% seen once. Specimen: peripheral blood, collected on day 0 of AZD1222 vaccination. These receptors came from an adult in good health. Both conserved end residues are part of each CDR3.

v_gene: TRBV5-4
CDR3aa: CASSLVGRGATEAFF

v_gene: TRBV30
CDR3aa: CAWSSGLGIQYF

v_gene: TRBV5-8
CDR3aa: CASSLVMGQYF

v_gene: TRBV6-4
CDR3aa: CASSDSTGTDTQYF

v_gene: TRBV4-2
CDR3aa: CASSQFEDSSYEQYF

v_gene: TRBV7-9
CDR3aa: CASSSGPGMVGELFF

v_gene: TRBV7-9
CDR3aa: CASSLGVSSETTDTQYF

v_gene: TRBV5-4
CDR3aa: CASSFQTNTEAFF

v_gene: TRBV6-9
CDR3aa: CASSRPTRGLPDTQYF

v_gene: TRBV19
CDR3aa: CASSIDPAIAAYGYTF

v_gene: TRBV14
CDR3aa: CASSLTGSMGTEAFF

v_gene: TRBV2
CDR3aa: CASNSPRGGLAEKLFF

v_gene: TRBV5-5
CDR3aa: CASSSPTAGQGYTF

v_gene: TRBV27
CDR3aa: CASSSPPGQGPHEQYF

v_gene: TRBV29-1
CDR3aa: CSVEESETVNYGYTF

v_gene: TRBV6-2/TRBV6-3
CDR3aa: CASSYEESSYNSPLHF

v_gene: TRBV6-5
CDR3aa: CASSPTGGMNTEAFF